Below, 6 T cell receptor beta chains from the same sample are listed, as sequenced in a study of T cell responses to AZD1222 COVID-19 vaccine. Assay used: immunoSEQ multiplex PCR; TCRdb lists only in-frame clones, some missing. The sample has 86,000 or so clones, 90% to 95% seen once. This sample comprised peripheral blood, obtained 28 days after the second AZD1222 dose. The source is an adult who received the AZD1222 COVID-19 vaccine.

The rearrangement joins TRBV18 to TRBJ2-7; 10 nucleotides match TRBD2. With V trimmed by 6 bases and J by 0 bases, 2 bases remained unmatched. This CDR3 comprises 14 residues. Per germline, CDR1 KGHSH and CDR2 LQKENI. CDR3 sequence (DNA): TGTGCCAGCTCCGGGACTAGCGCCTCCTACGAGCAGTACTTC. Translated, it gives CASSGTSASYEQYF.

The rearrangement joins TRBV5-1 to TRBJ2-7; perhaps TRBD1 as D (6 bases). The V and J ends lost 6 bases and 5 bases respectively, with 18 bases between them. The CDR3 sequence is 14 residues long. CDR1 is SGHRS and CDR2 is YFSETQ in the germline V gene. The CDR3 here is CASTTDSTYDEQYF. The CDR3, as DNA: TGCGCCAGCACAACGGACAGCACCTACGACGAGCAGTACTTC.

The chain's CDR3 is CASSWTVTRSNQPQHF. The CDR3 bases are TGTGCCAGCAGTTGGACCGTGACGAGGAGCAATCAGCCCCAGCATTTT. V usage is TRBV28 and J usage is TRBJ1-5; D remains unclear. The V end was cut by 4 bases, the J end by 1 base, with 14 bases between. The germline gives CDR1 MDHEN, CDR2 SYDVKM. This CDR3 is 16 amino acids long.

The chain couples TRBV6-5 to TRBJ1-1; tentatively, D is TRBD1 (5 bases). Germline CDR1 is MNHEY and CDR2 is SVGAGI. This CDR3 comprises 15 residues. The V gene lost 2 bases and the J gene lost 0 bases, with 10 bases spanning the gap. The CDR3 DNA reads TGTGCCAGCAGTTACATGTCGACAGTGAACACTGAAGCTTTCTTT. Protein product: CASSYMSTVNTEAFF.

The CDR3 region has the DNA TGTGCCAGCAGCCCGCGGGGGACAGCTCATAATTCACCCCTCCACTTT. Amino acids: CASSPRGTAHNSPLHF. V gene TRBV7-3 combines with J gene TRBJ1-6, with 7 bases lining up with TRBD1. Per germline, CDR1 SGHTA and CDR2 FQGTGA. The CDR3 runs 16 residues. V shed 5 bases, J shed 5 bases, and the junction held 9 bases outside the gene matches. Using reference TRBV7-3 and TRBJ1-6 for the parts outside the CDR3, the full variable domain is GAGVSQTPSNKVTEKGKYVELRCDPISGHTALYWYRQSLGQGPEFLIYFQGTGAADDSGLPNDRFFAVRPEGSVSTLKIQRTERGDSAVYLCASSPRGTAHNSPLHFGNGTRLTVT.

The chain is built from TRBV18 and TRBJ1-1; D perhaps matches TRBD1 (6 bases). Between the trimmed V and J ends, which lost 4 bases and 0 bases, there was a span of 12 bases. CDR3 size: 15 residues. Germline CDR1 and CDR2: KGHSH and LQKENI. The DNA for the CDR3 is TGTGCCAGCTCACGGGGGCCACGGTTGAACACTGAAGCTTTCTTT. Translated, it gives CASSRGPRLNTEAFF.